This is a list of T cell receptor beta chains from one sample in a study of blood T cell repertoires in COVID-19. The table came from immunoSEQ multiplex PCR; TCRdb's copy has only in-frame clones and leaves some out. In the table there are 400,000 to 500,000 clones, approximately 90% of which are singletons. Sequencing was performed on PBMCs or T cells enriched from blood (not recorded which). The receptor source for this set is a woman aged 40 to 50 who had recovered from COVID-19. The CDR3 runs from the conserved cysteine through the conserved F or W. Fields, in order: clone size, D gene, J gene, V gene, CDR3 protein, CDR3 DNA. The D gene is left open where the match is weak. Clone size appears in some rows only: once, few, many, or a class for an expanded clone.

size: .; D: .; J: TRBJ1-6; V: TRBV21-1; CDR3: CASSPTKGTGDNSPLHF; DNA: TGTGCCAGCAGCCCTACAAAAGGGACGGGGGATAATTCACCCCTCCACTTT
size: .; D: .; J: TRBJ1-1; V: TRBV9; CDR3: CASSVSGRGNTEAFF; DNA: TGTGCCAGCAGCGTAAGCGGGAGAGGGAACACTGAAGCTTTCTTT
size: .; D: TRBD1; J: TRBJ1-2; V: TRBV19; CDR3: CASSTGTGSGYTF; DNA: TGTGCCAGTAGTACCGGGACAGGGAGCGGCTACACCTTC
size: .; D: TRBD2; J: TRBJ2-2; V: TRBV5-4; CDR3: CASSPGTSGSETGELFF; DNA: TGTGCCAGCAGCCCAGGGACTAGCGGGAGTGAGACCGGGGAGCTGTTTTTT
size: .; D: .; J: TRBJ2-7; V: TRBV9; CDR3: CASSVGSGDEQYF; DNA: TGTGCCAGCAGCGTAGGGAGCGGCGACGAGCAGTACTTC
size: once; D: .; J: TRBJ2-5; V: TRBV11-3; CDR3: CASKGEETQYF; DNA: TGTGCCAGCAAGGGGGAAGAGACCCAGTACTTC
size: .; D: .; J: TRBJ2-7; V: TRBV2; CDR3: CASRSAYYNEQYF; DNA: TGTGCCAGCAGATCCGCTTACTACAACGAGCAGTACTTC
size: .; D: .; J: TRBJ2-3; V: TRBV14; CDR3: CASSQRGGADTQYF; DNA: TGTGCCAGCAGCCAGCGTGGAGGGGCAGATACGCAGTATTTT
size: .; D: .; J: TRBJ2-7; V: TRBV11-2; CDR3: CASTQEGYEQYF; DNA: TGTGCCAGCACCCAAGAGGGATACGAGCAGTACTTC
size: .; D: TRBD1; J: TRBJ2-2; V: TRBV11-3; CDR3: CASSPRQGRGELFF; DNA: TGTGCCAGCAGCCCCCGACAGGGCCGGGGGGAGCTGTTTTTT
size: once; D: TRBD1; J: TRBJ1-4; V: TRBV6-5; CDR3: CASSYRTGANEKLFF; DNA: TGTGCCAGCAGTTACCGTACAGGGGCGAACGAAAAACTGTTTTTT
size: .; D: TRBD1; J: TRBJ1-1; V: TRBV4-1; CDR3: CASSLGSGGLNTEAFF; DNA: TGCGCCAGCAGCTTGGGGTCAGGGGGCCTAAACACTGAAGCTTTCTTT
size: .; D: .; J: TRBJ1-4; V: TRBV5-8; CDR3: CASSLYRKTTNEKLFF; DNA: TGTGCCAGCAGCTTGTACAGGAAGACAACTAATGAAAAACTGTTTTTT
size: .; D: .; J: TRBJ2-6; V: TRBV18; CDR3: CASSPEGAVRANVLTF; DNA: TGTGCCAGCTCACCGGAGGGGGCTGTTAGGGCCAACGTCCTGACTTTC
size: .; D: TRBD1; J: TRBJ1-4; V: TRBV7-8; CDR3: CASSSLTGRNEKLFF; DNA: TGTGCCAGCAGCTCCCTGACAGGGAGGAATGAAAAACTGTTTTTT
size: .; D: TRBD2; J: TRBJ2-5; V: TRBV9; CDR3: CASSLTSFSETQYF; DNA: TGTGCCAGCAGCCTGACTAGCTTTTCCGAGACCCAGTACTTC
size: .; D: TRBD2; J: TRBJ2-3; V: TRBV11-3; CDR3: CASSPRLAGDTDTQYF; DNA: TGTGCCAGCAGCCCCCGACTAGCGGGAGACACAGATACGCAGTATTTT
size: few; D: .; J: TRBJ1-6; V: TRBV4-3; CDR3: CASSQDGQGNSPLHF; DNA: TGCGCCAGCAGCCAAGATGGGCAGGGAAATTCACCCCTCCACTTT
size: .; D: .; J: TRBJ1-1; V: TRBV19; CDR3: CASSRPARGTEAFF; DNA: TGTGCCAGTAGCCGACCTGCACGGGGCACTGAAGCTTTCTTT
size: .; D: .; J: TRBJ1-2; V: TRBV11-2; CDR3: CASSLRQNYGYTF; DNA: TGTGCCAGCAGCTTAAGACAGAACTATGGCTACACCTTC
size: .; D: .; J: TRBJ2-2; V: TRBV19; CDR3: CASLPRPWGDTGELFF; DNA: TGTGCCAGTCTGCCGCGGCCGTGGGGGGACACCGGGGAGCTGTTTTTT
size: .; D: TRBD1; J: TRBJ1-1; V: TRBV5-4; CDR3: CASSNRDRVTEAFF; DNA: TGTGCCAGCAGCAACCGGGACAGGGTCACTGAAGCTTTCTTT
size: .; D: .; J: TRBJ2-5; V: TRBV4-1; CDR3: CASSQASFGQGMETQYF; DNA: TGCGCCAGCAGCCAAGCTAGTTTTGGGCAGGGGATGGAGACCCAGTACTTC
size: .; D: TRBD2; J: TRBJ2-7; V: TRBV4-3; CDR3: CASSQAVASGSAEQYF; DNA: TGCGCCAGCAGCCAAGCGGTGGCTAGCGGGAGTGCTGAGCAGTACTTC
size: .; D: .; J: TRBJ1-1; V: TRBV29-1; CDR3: CSVDWGPEAFF; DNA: TGCAGCGTTGATTGGGGCCCTGAAGCTTTCTTT
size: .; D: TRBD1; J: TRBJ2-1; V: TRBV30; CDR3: CAWRYPSQGTGLRDSYNEQFF; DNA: TGTGCCTGGAGGTACCCCTCCCAGGGGACAGGGTTGCGGGACTCCTACAATGAGCAGTTCTTC
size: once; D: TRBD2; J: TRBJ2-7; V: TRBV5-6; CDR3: CASSLVLAGGPYEQYF; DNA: TGTGCCAGCAGCTTGGTTCTAGCGGGAGGCCCCTACGAGCAGTACTTC